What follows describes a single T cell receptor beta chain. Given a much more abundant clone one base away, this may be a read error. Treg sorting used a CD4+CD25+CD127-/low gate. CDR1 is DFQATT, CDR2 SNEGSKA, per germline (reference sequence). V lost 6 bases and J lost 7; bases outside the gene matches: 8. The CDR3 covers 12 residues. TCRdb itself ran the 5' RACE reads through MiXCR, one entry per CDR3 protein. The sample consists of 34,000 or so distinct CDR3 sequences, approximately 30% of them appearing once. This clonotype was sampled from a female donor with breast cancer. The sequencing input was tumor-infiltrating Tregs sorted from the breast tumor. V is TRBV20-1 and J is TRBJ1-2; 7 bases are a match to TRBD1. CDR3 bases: TGCAGTGCCGGGGACAGTTTCTTTGGCTACACCTTC. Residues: CSAGDSFFGYTF.